The 24 T cell receptor beta chains given below trace back to one sample, sequenced in a study of blood T cell repertoires in COVID-19. Only in-frame clones appear in the TCRdb table, and some are missing; sequencing was by immunoSEQ multiplex PCR. This sample has just over 650,000 clones, with 70% to 90% found just once. The sample was peripheral blood. The receptor source for this set is a woman younger than 35 with acute or convalescent COVID-19.

This chain links TRBV9 with TRBJ1-3, with a weak D call TRBD1 (5 bases). CDR1 and CDR2 (germline): SGDLS, YYNGEE. The length of the CDR3 is 17 residues. Trimming took off 4 bases at V and 0 bases at J, with 17 bases between the two ends. Here the CDR3 reads CASSSPRGVDSGNTIYF. Here the CDR3 DNA reads TGTGCCAGCAGCTCACCTCGGGGGGTAGACTCTGGAAACACCATATATTTT.

The chain recombines TRBV6-6 with TRBJ1-4; 8 bases fit TRBD1. CDR1 is MNHNY and CDR2 is SVGAGI in the germline V gene (reference sequence). V lost 6 bases and J lost 7; bases outside the gene matches: 7. The CDR3 has 14 residues. The CDR3: CASRVTGAGEKLFF. CDR3 DNA sequence: TGTGCCAGCAGGGTGACAGGGGCCGGTGAAAAACTGTTTTTT.

The CDR3 DNA follows: TGTGCCAGCTCTCCAGGGGGCGGGGGCTACGAGCAGTACTTC. Amino acids: CASSPGGGGYEQYF. V is TRBV18 and J is TRBJ2-7; TRBD1 might be the D (8 bases). The V and J ends lost 6 bases and 3 bases respectively, with 15 bases between them. The CDR3 is 14 residues long. Germline CDR1 KGHSH, CDR2 LQKENI.

The chain carries TRBV4-1 and TRBJ2-1; D remains ambiguous. There are 16 residues in the CDR3. The germline V gene encodes CDR1 MGHRA and CDR2 YSYEKL. The V end was cut by 3 bases, the J end by 3 bases, with 15 bases between. CDR3 coding DNA: TGCGCCAGCAGCCACGCAGACACCCCCGGCTACAATGAGCAGTTCTTC. Amino acid sequence: CASSHADTPGYNEQFF.

The chain recombines TRBV18 with TRBJ2-1; D is unclear. CDR3 size: 15 residues. The V and J ends lost 3 bases and 5 bases respectively, with 14 bases between them. Germline lookup yields CDR1 KGHSH and CDR2 LQKENI. CDR3 sequence (DNA): TGTGCCAGCTCACCTGGGCCAGGCTGGGACAATGAGCAGTTCTTC. Translated, it gives CASSPGPGWDNEQFF.

This chain connects TRBV5-1 to TRBJ1-2; D perhaps matches TRBD1 (6 bases). The CDR3 has 14 amino acids. Trimming took off 2 bases at V and 4 bases at J, with 12 bases between the two ends. CDR1 SGHRS and CDR2 YFSETQ come from the germline V gene. The CDR3 loop is CASSFALQGYGYTF. In nucleotides, the CDR3 is TGCGCCAGCAGCTTCGCGCTACAGGGCTATGGCTACACCTTC. The full variable domain, its missing parts supplied by reference TRBV5-1 and TRBJ1-2, is KAGVTQTPRYLIKTRGQQVTLSCSPISGHRSVSWYQQTPGQGLQFLFEYFSETQRNKGNFPGRFSGRQFSNSRSEMNVSTLELGDSALYLCASSFALQGYGYTFGSGTRLTVV.

The chain uses TRBV4-3 and TRBJ2-1; 7 bases fit TRBD2. Germline CDR1 is LGHNA and CDR2 is YSLEER. V was pared by 0 bases and J by 4 bases, with 6 bases of the junction left unmatched. CDR3 length equals 16 residues. As DNA, the CDR3 is TGCGCCAGCAGCCAAGAGGGGCTAGCGGAGTACAATGAGCAGTTCTTC. Translated, it gives CASSQEGLAEYNEQFF.

The chain is built from TRBV6-1 and TRBJ1-3; D is possibly TRBD1 (5 bases). Germline CDR1 MNHNS, CDR2 SASEGT. V lost 3 bases and J lost 1, with 16 bases in between. The CDR3 consists of 17 residues. The CDR3, as DNA: TGTGCCAGCAGTGACCACCTCAGGGCAAAGTCTGGAAACACCATATATTTT. Protein: CASSDHLRAKSGNTIYF.

The chain employs TRBV7-9 and TRBJ2-3; possible D gene TRBD2, 5 bases. The CDR3 sequence is 15 residues long. Trimming removed 6 bases from V and 1 base from J, with 14 bases in between. CDR1 is SEHNR, CDR2 FQNEAQ, per germline (reference sequence). DNA for the CDR3: TGTGCCAGCAGAATCCGGGAAACGCGCACAGATACGCAGTATTTT. It translates to CASRIRETRTDTQYF. The variable domain in full, with the rest retrieved from reference TRBV7-9 and TRBJ2-3, is DTGVSQNPRHKITKRGQNVTFRCDPISEHNRLYWYRQTLGQGPEFLTYFQNEAQLEKSRLLSDRFSAERPKGSFSTLEIQRTEQGDSAMYLCASRIRETRTDTQYFGPGTRLTVL.

V and J are TRBV5-1 and TRBJ2-2; TRBD2 matches 8 bases. The CDR3 loop spans 15 amino acids. Germline values: CDR1 SGHRS, CDR2 YFSETQ. The V and J ends lost 2 bases and 4 bases, in that order; junction bases with no gene match: 4. The CDR3 nucleotides read TGCGCCAGCAGCTTCAGCGGGGGACTCACCGGGGAGCTGTTTTTT. This encodes CASSFSGGLTGELFF. Complete variable domain (other parts from reference TRBV5-1 and TRBJ2-2): KAGVTQTPRYLIKTRGQQVTLSCSPISGHRSVSWYQQTPGQGLQFLFEYFSETQRNKGNFPGRFSGRQFSNSRSEMNVSTLELGDSALYLCASSFSGGLTGELFFGEGSRLTVL.

Concerning this clone itself: The sample holds other DNA sequences that translate to the same CDR3. The rearrangement joins TRBV29-1 to TRBJ1-1; no firm D call. This CDR3 has 12 amino acids. Germline CDR1 is SQVTM and CDR2 is ANQGSEA. The V end lost 2 bases, the J end lost 1 base, and 5 bases lay between the germline ends. The CDR3 region is CSVEKQNTEAFF. CDR3 nucleotides: TGCAGCGTTGAAAAACAGAACACTGAAGCTTTCTTT.

This sequence joins TRBV15 and TRBJ1-1; D unclear. The ends were cut back, 3 bases at V and 5 bases at J, with 13 bases in the middle. The CDR3 has 14 residues. CDR1 is LNHNV, CDR2 YYDKDF, per germline (reference sequence). DNA of the CDR3: TGTGCCACCAGCAGCTCCCTAAGCGGTACTGAAGCTTTCTTT. Its translation is CATSSSLSGTEAFF.

The V gene is TRBV19, the J gene TRBJ1-2; a possible D gene is TRBD1 (6 bases). Germline V lookup: CDR1 LNHDA, CDR2 SQIVND (reference sequence). This CDR3 is 16 amino acids long. V was pared by 7 bases and J by 3 bases, with 21 bases between. The CDR3 loop is CASIPASGADHYGYTF. The CDR3 nucleotides read TGTGCCAGTATACCCGCCTCAGGGGCGGATCACTATGGCTACACCTTC.

The chain recombines TRBV4-2 with TRBJ2-3; 9 positions agree with TRBD1. Germline V CDR1 and CDR2: LGHNA, YNFKEQ. This CDR3 has 15 residues. The V gene end was trimmed by 1 base and the J gene end by 6 bases; junction bases not matched to a gene: 5. CDR3 loop: CASSQADRGQDTQYF. In DNA form, the CDR3 reads TGTGCCAGCAGCCAAGCGGACAGGGGTCAGGATACGCAGTATTTT.

The chain carries TRBV24-1 and TRBJ2-5; 11 positions match TRBD2. This CDR3 region has 17 residues. Unmatched junction bases numbered 16, after V lost 9 bases and J lost 5 bases. Germline values: CDR1 KGHDR, CDR2 SFDVKD. The CDR3 here is CATFVSGGALSRETQYF. For the CDR3, the DNA is TGTGCCACCTTCGTTAGCGGGGGGGCCCTGTCACGCGAGACCCAGTACTTC.

The J gene is TRBJ2-3, the V gene TRBV7-2; 9 nucleotides match TRBD1. Germline V lookup: CDR1 SGHTA, CDR2 FQGNSA. J was trimmed by 3 bases and V by 2 bases; bases with no gene match: 6. The CDR3 sequence is 16 residues long. The CDR3 sequence is CASSLFGGQGTDTQYF. CDR3 in DNA: TGTGCCAGCAGCTTATTCGGGGGACAGGGTACAGATACGCAGTATTTT.

The chain carries TRBV25-1 and TRBJ1-2, with D tentatively TRBD1 (6 bases). V shed 7 bases and J shed 2 bases, with 11 bases lying between them. The CDR3 runs to 13 residues. Germline V lookup: CDR1 MGHDK, CDR2 SYGVNS. Here the CDR3 reads CASTPGTNYGYTF. CDR3 sequence (DNA): TGTGCCAGCACCCCCGGGACAAACTATGGCTACACCTTC.

This chain joins TRBV6-2 or TRBV6-3 and TRBJ2-7; 7 nucleotides match TRBD1. There are 14 residues in the CDR3. Germline lookup yields CDR1 MNHEY and CDR2 SVGEGT. V lost 6 bases, J lost 7 bases, and 12 bases stayed unmatched. The CDR3 DNA reads TGTGCCAGCAGCCCCTCGAGGGGGCTGGGGGAGCAGTACTTC. Encoded protein: CASSPSRGLGEQYF.

V is TRBV27 and J is TRBJ2-7; maybe TRBD2 (5 bases). V was cut by 0 bases and J by 3 bases, with 12 bases left in between. CDR3 length: 15 residues. Germline CDR1 MNHEY, CDR2 SMNVEV (reference sequence). CDR3 DNA: TGTGCCAGCAGTTTATCGTGGCAGGCGGGCTACGAGCAGTACTTC. This encodes CASSLSWQAGYEQYF.

This sequence joins TRBV27 and TRBJ2-1; 10 bases align to TRBD1. Germline loops: CDR1 MNHEY, CDR2 SMNVEV (reference sequence). The CDR3 covers 14 residues. J was trimmed by 8 bases and V by 5 bases; bases with no gene match: 6. Here the CDR3 DNA reads TGTGCCAGCAGTCCGCGGGACAGGGGCTATGAGCAGTTCTTC. It yields the protein CASSPRDRGYEQFF.

The rearrangement joins TRBV7-2 to TRBJ1-6; D unresolved. This CDR3 has 17 amino acids. Trimming pared 0 bases from V and 7 bases from J, leaving 16 bases between. Germline V CDR1 and CDR2: SGHTA, FQGNSA. CDR3 loop: CASSLAVIFGQNSPLHF. The CDR3 nucleotides read TGTGCCAGCAGCTTAGCGGTAATATTCGGTCAAAATTCACCCCTCCACTTT.

V usage is TRBV11-2 and J usage is TRBJ1-6, with 7 bases matching TRBD1. Germline CDR1 is SGHAT and CDR2 is FQNNGV. V shed 4 bases and J 8 bases; nucleotides not matched to a gene: 8. The CDR3 sequence is 15 residues long. In nucleotides, the CDR3 is TGTGCCAGCAGCTCCAGACAGGGTCCGGATTCACCCCTCCACTTT. Amino acids: CASSSRQGPDSPLHF.

The chain combines TRBV2 with TRBJ1-5, with a weak D call TRBD1 (5 bases). The germline V gene encodes CDR1 SNHLY and CDR2 FYNNEI. V lost 7 bases, J lost 6 bases, and 13 bases lay in between. This CDR3 contains 13 residues. CDR3 in amino acids: CASNFRRGQPQHF. CDR3 DNA sequence: TGTGCCAGCAACTTCCGGAGGGGTCAGCCCCAGCATTTT.

This sequence joins TRBV4-1 and TRBJ2-1; 8 nucleotides match TRBD2. Per the germline V gene, CDR1 is MGHRA and CDR2 is YSYEKL. The trim removed 2 bases at V and 7 bases at J, leaving 13 bases unmatched. The CDR3 runs to 17 residues. The CDR3 protein is CASSQPPLAGGLNEQFF. CDR3 DNA sequence: TGCGCCAGCAGCCAACCCCCCTTGGCGGGGGGCCTAAATGAGCAGTTCTTC.